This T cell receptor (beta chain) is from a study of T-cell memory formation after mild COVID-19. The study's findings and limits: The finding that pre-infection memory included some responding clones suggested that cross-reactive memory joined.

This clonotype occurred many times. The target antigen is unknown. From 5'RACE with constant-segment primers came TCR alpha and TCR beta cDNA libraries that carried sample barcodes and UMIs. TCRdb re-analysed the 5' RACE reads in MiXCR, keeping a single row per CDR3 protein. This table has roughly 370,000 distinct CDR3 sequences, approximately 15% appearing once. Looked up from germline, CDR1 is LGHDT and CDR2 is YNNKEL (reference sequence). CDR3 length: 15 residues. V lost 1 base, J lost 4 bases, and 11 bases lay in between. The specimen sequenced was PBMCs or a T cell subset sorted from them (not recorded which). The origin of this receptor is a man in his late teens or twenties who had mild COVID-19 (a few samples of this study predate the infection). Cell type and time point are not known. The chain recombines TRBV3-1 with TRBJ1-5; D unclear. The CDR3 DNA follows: TGTGCCAGCAGCCAAGGGGCACAGATGAATCAGCCCCAGCATTTT. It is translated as CASSQGAQMNQPQHF.